These 5 T cell receptor beta chains originate from one sample sequenced in a study of blood T cell repertoires in COVID-19. Profiled with immunoSEQ multiplex PCR; TCRdb holds only in-frame clones, not every one. The sample has 150,000 to 200,000 clones; roughly 90% are singletons. The sequenced material came from peripheral blood. The receptors were gathered from a man aged 45-60 years with acute or convalescent COVID-19.

V gene TRBV19 combines with J gene TRBJ1-4; no clear D gene. The germline V gene encodes CDR1 LNHDA and CDR2 SQIVND (reference sequence). The ends were cut back, 1 base at V and 4 bases at J, with 13 bases in the middle. The CDR3 has 16 residues. Written as DNA, the CDR3 is TGTGCCAGTAGTATAGGGCGGACTTTCGTTAATGAAAAACTGTTTTTT. The encoded protein is CASSIGRTFVNEKLFF.

The chain employs TRBV7-8 and TRBJ2-7; 7 bases map to TRBD1. This CDR3 is built from 17 residues. Germline V gene data show CDR1 as SGHVS and CDR2 as FQNEAQ. The V and J ends lost 1 base and 2 bases, in that order; junction bases with no gene match: 11. The CDR3 here is CASSLVRDGTAAYEQYF. In DNA form, the CDR3 reads TGTGCCAGCAGCTTAGTCCGGGACGGGACAGCCGCCTACGAGCAGTACTTC.

The chain recombines TRBV7-3 with TRBJ2-6; 7 bases match TRBD1. Germline CDR1 SGHTA, CDR2 FQGTGA. Trimming removed 4 bases from V and 4 bases from J; junction bases left unmatched: 4. This CDR3 has 15 amino acids. This CDR3 reads CASSSTGVGANVLTF. The CDR3 DNA is TGTGCCAGCAGCTCTACAGGGGTCGGGGCCAACGTCCTGACTTTC.

In regard to this clone: An end of the junction does not agree with germline; a read error may underlie this. Other DNA sequences in this sample translate to the same CDR3. The chain carries TRBV19 and TRBJ1-5; 12 positions agree with TRBD1. The V gene's germline CDR1 is LNHDA and CDR2 SQIVND (reference sequence). The CDR3 sequence is 14 residues long. The CDR3 DNA follows: TGTGCCAGTAGTGGGACAGGGGGCAACCAGCCCCAGCATTTT. The encoded protein is CASSGTGGNQPQHF.

The chain links TRBV28 to TRBJ1-1; 9 bases fit TRBD1. CDR1 and CDR2 from the germline V gene are MDHEN and SYDVKM. The CDR3 runs 15 residues. V gave up 3 bases and J gave up 5 bases; unmatched junction bases: 7. DNA for the CDR3: TGTGCCAGCAGTTTGCACAGGGGGCGAGGGACTGAAGCTTTCTTT. Encoded protein: CASSLHRGRGTEAFF.